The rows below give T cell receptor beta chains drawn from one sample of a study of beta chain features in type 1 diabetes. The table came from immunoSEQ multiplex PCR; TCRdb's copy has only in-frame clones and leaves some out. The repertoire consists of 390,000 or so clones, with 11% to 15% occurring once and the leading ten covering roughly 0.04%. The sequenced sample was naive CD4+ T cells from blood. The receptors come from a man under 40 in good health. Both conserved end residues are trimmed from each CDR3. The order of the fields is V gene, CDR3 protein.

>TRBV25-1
ASSEPAGLAGANVLT
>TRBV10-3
AISPIWTSGSSGKETQY
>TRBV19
ATSTQGGRYYGYT
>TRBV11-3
ASSSGQGAPYNEQF
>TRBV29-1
SAWEGTGNTIY
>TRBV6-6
ASTKDGNYGYT
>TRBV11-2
ASSLDRDTQY
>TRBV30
AWSVGGRQPQH
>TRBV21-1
ASSRERGNTIY
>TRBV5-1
ASGVSGRVNTEAF
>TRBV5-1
ASSHARKELAGGHTDTQY
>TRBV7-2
ASSLDGGRASGGELF
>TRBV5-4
ASTPAPQVHNEQF
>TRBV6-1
ASSATVKSSYEQY
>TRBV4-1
ASSQDRLAGGQETQY
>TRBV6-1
ASLAKETQY
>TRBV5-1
ASSLAGTPNEQF
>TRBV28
ASRRAGNYGYT
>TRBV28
ASSLRYEQY
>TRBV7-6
ASSLYPREGRGGETQY
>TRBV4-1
ASSQDRRTQQY
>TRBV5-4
ASSLNRGSSGANVLT
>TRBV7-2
ASSLGREFEQY
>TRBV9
ASSVTDSSKGGYT
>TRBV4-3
ASSQSASGNTGELF
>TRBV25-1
ASSGDRPYEQY
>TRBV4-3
ASSQDVVVSTLH
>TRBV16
ASSPSGGSGEQY
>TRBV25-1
ASSEFSGAGDTQY
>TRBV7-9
ASSSTGSGNQPQH
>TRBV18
ASSPRTGHSYEQY
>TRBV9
ASGQGVSYGYT
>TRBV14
ASSSGHLYGYT
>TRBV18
ASSPWGQGESSPLH
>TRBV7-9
ASSYRGGTGELF
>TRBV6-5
ASSYQIRGDGEQY
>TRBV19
ASSATGVGYT
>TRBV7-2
ASSKQGGETQY
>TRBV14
ASSHRGAGEGNTQY
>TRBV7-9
ASSLVEDRHYGYT
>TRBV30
ACLAGGVNEQF
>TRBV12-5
ASGFGAEAF